This TCR beta chain was identified during a study of blood T cell repertoires in COVID-19. Germline V gene lookup returns CDR1 MNHEY and CDR2 SVGEGT. The CDR3 has 18 amino acids. V dropped 6 bases and J dropped 0 bases, with 21 bases sitting between them. Here immunoSEQ multiplex PCR was the method, and the copy in TCRdb shows in-frame clones only, minus some. This sample carries approximately 280,000 clones, approximately 86% of them seen once, and the ten largest clones take roughly 3%. Input material: PBMCs or T cells enriched from blood (not recorded which). This receptor was obtained from a woman aged 18-35 years who had recovered from COVID-19. This chain links TRBV6-2 or TRBV6-3 with TRBJ1-5; D is possibly TRBD1 (5 bases). The CDR3 loop is CASSPGTFDSLSNQPQHF. CDR3 nucleotides: TGTGCCAGCAGCCCGGGTACCTTCGACAGTCTTAGCAATCAGCCCCAGCATTTT.